Below are 7 T cell receptor beta chains sequenced from a single sample in a study of beta chain features in type 1 diabetes. Expressed TCRB transcripts were sequenced because the isolated RNA had all been reverse transcribed beforehand. Profiled with immunoSEQ multiplex PCR; TCRdb holds only in-frame clones, not every one. The sample contains a few hundred thousand clones, around a quarter of which appear only once. The sequencing sample was made of central memory CD4+ T cells from blood. These receptors were collected from a man in his thirties or forties in good health.

The table lists this clone with a few counts. V gene TRBV7-9 combines with J gene TRBJ2-4, with D perhaps TRBD1 (5 bases). Germline V lookup: CDR1 SEHNR, CDR2 FQNEAQ (reference sequence). Trimming removed 4 bases at V and 5 bases at J, with 9 bases between. The CDR3 covers 13 residues. The CDR3 bases are TGTGCCAGCAGCTCGACAGAAGAAAACATTCAGTACTTC. It codes for CASSSTEENIQYF. The full variable domain, rest sourced from reference TRBV7-9 and TRBJ2-4, is DTGVSQNPRHKITKRGQNVTFRCDPISEHNRLYWYRQTLGQGPEFLTYFQNEAQLEKSRLLSDRFSAERPKGSFSTLEIQRTEQGDSAMYLCASSSTEENIQYFGAGTRLSVL.

The chain is built from TRBV5-6 and TRBJ2-7, with D maybe TRBD2 (5 bases). Trimming cost V 2 bases and J 4 bases, with 13 bases left between them. The CDR3 loop spans 14 amino acids. The germline CDR1 and CDR2 sequences are SGHDT and YYEEEE. The CDR3 sequence: CASSFEGVRYEQYF. CDR3 DNA: TGTGCCAGCAGCTTCGAGGGCGTGCGGTACGAGCAGTACTTC.

The chain uses TRBV28 and TRBJ2-7; 12 bases align to TRBD2. Germline V gene data show CDR1 as MDHEN and CDR2 as SYDVKM. The CDR3 has 14 amino acids. Trimming took 4 bases from V and 3 from J; bases not matched to a gene: 1. CDR3 DNA: TGTGCCAGCAGTTGGACTAGCGGGGTCTACGAGCAGTACTTC. It yields the protein CASSWTSGVYEQYF.

The genes are TRBV9 and TRBJ1-3; D is possibly TRBD1 (6 bases). The CDR3 sequence is 15 residues long. The ends were cut back, 4 bases at V and 3 bases at J, with 14 bases in the middle. Germline V gene sequence: CDR1 SGDLS, CDR2 YYNGEE. CDR3 in amino acids: CASSPQGLDGNTIYF. In nucleotides, the CDR3 is TGTGCCAGCAGCCCCCAGGGGCTAGATGGAAACACCATATATTTT.

The chain couples TRBV7-8 to TRBJ1-1; D is unresolved. The CDR3 is 14 residues long. Looked up from germline, CDR1 is SGHVS and CDR2 is FQNEAQ. The ends were cut back, 5 bases at V and 1 base at J, with 11 bases in the middle. The CDR3 loop reads CASSPYSENTEAFF. Here the CDR3 DNA reads TGTGCCAGCAGCCCATACTCCGAGAACACTGAAGCTTTCTTT.

This clone was seen a handful of times. The rearrangement joins TRBV30 to TRBJ2-7, with 14 nucleotides matching TRBD2. This CDR3 region has 14 residues. J lost 4 bases, V lost 8 bases, and 7 bases had no gene match. Per germline, CDR1 GTSNPN and CDR2 SVGIG (reference sequence). The CDR3 is CAAGLAGVPYEQYF. The CDR3 DNA is TGTGCCGCGGGACTAGCGGGGGTCCCGTACGAGCAGTACTTC.

This clone was found a few times. The CDR3 here is CASSFPRADTQYF. The CDR3 bases are TGTGCCAGCAGCTTCCCTAGGGCAGATACGCAGTATTTT. V is TRBV7-8 and J is TRBJ2-3; D remains unclear. Germline lookup yields CDR1 SGHVS and CDR2 FQNEAQ. The V and J ends lost 3 bases and 4 bases respectively, with 8 bases between them. This CDR3 contains 13 residues.